The rows below give T cell receptor beta chains drawn from one sample of a study of blood T cell repertoires in COVID-19. The data were produced by immunoSEQ multiplex PCR, yet TCRdb's version contains in-frame clones alone and is incomplete. This sample has 180,000 or so clones; 76% occur once, and the top ten carry approximately 8.6%. Specimen: peripheral blood. The receptors derive from a woman aged 45-65 years with active or convalescent COVID-19. The CDR3 runs from the conserved cysteine through the conserved F or W. D genes are given only for firm matches. Only part of the rows carry a size: once, few, many, or a class if the clone is expanded.

abundance	v_gene	d_gene	j_gene	CDR3aa	CDR3nt
-	TRBV30	-	TRBJ2-6	CAWSPGGGGANVLTF	TGTGCCTGGAGCCCAGGAGGTGGTGGGGCCAACGTCCTGACTTTC
-	TRBV24-1	TRBD2	TRBJ2-1	CATRPSGGHNEQFF	TGTGCCACCAGGCCTAGCGGGGGTCACAATGAGCAGTTCTTC
-	TRBV7-9	TRBD1	TRBJ1-2	CASRTGSYGYTF	TGTGCCAGCAGGACAGGGAGCTATGGCTACACCTTC
-	TRBV19	TRBD2	TRBJ2-2	CASSFGLAGGHGELFF	TGTGCCAGTAGTTTCGGACTAGCGGGAGGACACGGGGAGCTGTTTTTT
few	TRBV28	-	TRBJ2-7	CASSLPAGVHEQYF	TGTGCCAGCAGTTTACCCGCCGGGGTCCACGAGCAGTACTTC
few	TRBV10-3	TRBD1	TRBJ1-1	CAISETAGGPTEAFF	TGTGCCATCAGTGAAACCGCAGGGGGTCCCACTGAAGCTTTCTTT
-	TRBV7-9	TRBD2	TRBJ2-1	CASSLVAGGPHEQFF	TGTGCCAGCAGCTTAGTTGCGGGGGGGCCTCATGAGCAGTTCTTC
-	TRBV3-1/TRBV3-2	TRBD2	TRBJ2-2	CASSPGLSGELFF	TGTGCCAGCAGCCCGGGACTATCCGGGGAGCTGTTTTTT
-	TRBV27	TRBD2	TRBJ2-1	CASSLPPTSGSWYNEQFF	TGTGCCAGCAGTTTACCACCGACTAGCGGGAGTTGGTACAATGAGCAGTTCTTC
-	TRBV27	TRBD1	TRBJ1-1	CASSLSRGWDTEAFF	TGTGCCAGCAGTTTATCCAGGGGGTGGGACACTGAAGCTTTCTTT
-	TRBV6-2/TRBV6-3	-	TRBJ2-1	CASSSALSSSYNEQFF	TGTGCCAGCAGTTCCGCACTATCAAGCTCCTACAATGAGCAGTTCTTC
-	TRBV28	-	TRBJ1-6	CASNLHGENNSPLHF	TGTGCCAGCAACCTCCACGGGGAAAATAATTCACCCCTCCACTTT
-	TRBV7-9	TRBD1	TRBJ1-4	CASSPPGQGGEKLFF	TGTGCCAGCAGCCCGCCGGGACAGGGCGGTGAAAAACTGTTTTTT
-	TRBV3-1/TRBV3-2	-	TRBJ1-6	CASGAYNSPLHF	TGTGCCAGCGGGGCTTATAATTCACCCCTCCACTTT
few	TRBV7-9	TRBD1	TRBJ1-4	CASSRGQGGNEKLFF	TGTGCCAGCAGCCGTGGACAGGGCGGTAATGAAAAACTGTTTTTT
-	TRBV6-5	-	TRBJ1-2	CASSYAENYGYTF	TGTGCCAGCAGTTACGCAGAAAACTATGGCTACACCTTC
-	TRBV7-2	-	TRBJ1-2	CASSFNQGSPNYGYTF	TGTGCCAGCAGCTTTAACCAGGGTTCGCCCAACTATGGCTACACCTTC
-	TRBV3-1/TRBV3-2	-	TRBJ1-3	CASSLGVSGNTIYF	TGTGCCAGCAGCCTAGGAGTCTCTGGAAACACCATATATTTT
-	TRBV19	-	TRBJ2-1	CASSVLVGSSYNEQFF	TGTGCCAGTAGCGTACTAGTCGGGAGCTCCTACAATGAGCAGTTCTTC
-	TRBV24-1	TRBD2	TRBJ2-3	CATSEGAGGLDTQYF	TGTGCCACCAGTGAAGGAGCGGGAGGGCTAGATACGCAGTATTTT
-	TRBV7-9	-	TRBJ1-1	CASSPWGVDTEAFF	TGTGCCAGCAGCCCCTGGGGGGTGGACACTGAAGCTTTCTTT
-	TRBV2	-	TRBJ1-2	CASRTGHGYTF	TGTGCCAGCAGGACAGGACATGGCTACACCTTC
-	TRBV6-5	TRBD2	TRBJ2-2	CASSHGLAGGKFF	TGTGCCAGCAGCCATGGGCTAGCGGGAGGGAAGTTTTTT
few	TRBV30	-	TRBJ1-6	CAWTSRGQGGGSPLHF	TGTGCCTGGACGTCGAGAGGGCAGGGAGGTGGCTCACCCCTCCACTTT
-	TRBV7-2	TRBD1	TRBJ2-7	CASGDRVSYEQYF	TGTGCCAGCGGAGACAGGGTCTCCTACGAGCAGTACTTC
-	TRBV13	TRBD2	TRBJ2-3	CASSLVSGVPGDTQYF	TGTGCCAGCAGCTTAGTTAGCGGGGTCCCAGGGGATACGCAGTATTTT
-	TRBV4-1	-	TRBJ1-3	CASSQEWGLSGNTIYF	TGCGCCAGCAGCCAAGAATGGGGCCTCTCTGGAAACACCATATATTTT
-	TRBV24-1	-	TRBJ1-2	CATSGRGGTDGYTF	TGTGCCACCAGTGGAAGGGGAGGGACTGATGGCTACACCTTC
-	TRBV7-3	-	TRBJ2-1	CASSLVGGMGDSGNNEQFF	TGTGCCAGCAGCTTAGTAGGAGGGATGGGGGACAGTGGTAACAATGAGCAGTTCTTC
-	TRBV28	-	TRBJ2-2	CATERAGELFF	TGTGCCACCGAGAGGGCCGGGGAGCTGTTTTTT
-	TRBV18	TRBD1	TRBJ2-5	CASSPDRDRTQYF	TGTGCCAGCTCACCGGACAGGGACAGGACCCAGTACTTC
-	TRBV18	-	TRBJ2-1	CASSPPTGVNEQFF	TGTGCCAGCTCACCACCGACGGGGGTGAATGAGCAGTTCTTC
-	TRBV7-2	-	TRBJ2-3	CASSLVSVLTDTQYF	TGTGCCAGCAGCTTAGTTAGCGTACTCACAGATACGCAGTATTTT
-	TRBV18	-	TRBJ1-2	CASSHEAYGYTF	TGTGCCAGCTCACACGAGGCCTATGGCTACACCTTC
-	TRBV5-1	-	TRBJ2-7	CASSIRDGGYEQYF	TGCGCCAGCAGCATCCGGGACGGGGGCTACGAGCAGTACTTC
-	TRBV21-1	-	TRBJ1-1	CASSHPTLTGPNTEAFF	TGTGCCAGCAGCCATCCGACGCTGACAGGACCCAACACTGAAGCTTTCTTT
-	TRBV5-6	TRBD1	TRBJ1-3	CASSHTEGARNTIYF	TGTGCCAGCAGCCATACCGAGGGGGCAAGAAACACCATATATTTT
-	TRBV7-9	-	TRBJ1-1	CASSLVAARIEAFF	TGTGCCAGCAGCTTAGTCGCGGCACGGATTGAAGCTTTCTTT
-	TRBV9	TRBD1	TRBJ1-2	CASSPPTGGDYGYTF	TGTGCCAGCAGCCCTCCCACAGGGGGCGACTATGGCTACACCTTC
-	TRBV9	TRBD1	TRBJ1-1	CASSVGPQGTEAFF	TGTGCCAGCAGCGTAGGACCACAGGGGACTGAAGCTTTCTTT
-	TRBV29-1	TRBD1	TRBJ1-3	CSAGQGASGNTIYF	TGCAGCGCCGGACAGGGGGCCAGCGGAAACACCATATATTTT